Below are 2 T cell receptor beta chains sequenced from a single sample in a study of blood T cells in healthy people across ages. Sample-barcoded 5' priming and a J-beta primer mix drove a second PCR of roughly 6 to 12 cycles. MiXCR was run by TCRdb on the 5' RACE reads, yielding one entry per CDR3 protein. Among 1.5 million to 2 million distinct CDR3 sequences listed, 28% were seen once. The specimen sequenced was blood. These TCRs come from a woman under 40 in good health.

This clonotype was recorded a few times. The chain has TRBV11-2 and TRBJ1-5; TRBD1 is a possible D gene (6 bases). The CDR3 has 15 residues. Germline values: CDR1 SGHAT, CDR2 FQNNGV. V was clipped by 1 base and J by 4 bases, with 11 bases between them. CDR3 in amino acids: CASSLVAGENQPQHF. The DNA of the CDR3 is TGTGCCAGCAGCTTAGTCGCAGGGGAGAATCAGCCCCAGCATTTT.

The J gene is TRBJ2-1, the V gene TRBV20-1; 8 bases agree with TRBD2. The V gene's germline CDR1 is DFQATT and CDR2 SNEGSKA (reference sequence). This CDR3 contains 12 residues. J lost 10 bases, V lost 3 bases, and 5 bases had no gene match. CDR3 DNA: TGCAGTGCTAGCGGGAGGGCCGTAGAGCAGTTCTTC. Its protein product is CSASGRAVEQFF.